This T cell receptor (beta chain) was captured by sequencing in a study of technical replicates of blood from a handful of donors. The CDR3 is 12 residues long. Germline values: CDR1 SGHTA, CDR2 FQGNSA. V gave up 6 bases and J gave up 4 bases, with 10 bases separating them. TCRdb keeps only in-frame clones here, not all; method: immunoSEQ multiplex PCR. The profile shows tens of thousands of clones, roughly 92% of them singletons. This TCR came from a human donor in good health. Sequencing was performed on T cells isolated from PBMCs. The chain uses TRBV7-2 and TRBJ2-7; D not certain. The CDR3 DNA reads TGTGCCAGCAGTTTTTCCGGGTACGAGCAGTACTTC. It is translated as CASSFSGYEQYF.